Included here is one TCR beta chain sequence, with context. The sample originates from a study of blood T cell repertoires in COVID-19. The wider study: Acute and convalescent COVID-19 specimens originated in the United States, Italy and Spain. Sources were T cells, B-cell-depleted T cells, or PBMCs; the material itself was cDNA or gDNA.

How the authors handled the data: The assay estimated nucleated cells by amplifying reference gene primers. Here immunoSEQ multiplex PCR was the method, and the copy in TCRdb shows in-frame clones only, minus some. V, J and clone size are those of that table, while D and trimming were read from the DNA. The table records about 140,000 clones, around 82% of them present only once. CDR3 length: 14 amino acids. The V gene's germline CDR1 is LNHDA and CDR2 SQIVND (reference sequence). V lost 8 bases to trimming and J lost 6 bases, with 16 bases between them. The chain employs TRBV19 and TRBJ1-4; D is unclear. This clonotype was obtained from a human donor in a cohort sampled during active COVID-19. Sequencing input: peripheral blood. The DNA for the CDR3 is TGTGCCAGTCGAGATTGGGAGCGATATGAAAAACTGTTTTTT. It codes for CASRDWERYEKLFF.